What follows describes a single T cell receptor (beta chain). Using its own MiXCR run on the 5' RACE reads, TCRdb lists one record per CDR3 protein. The sample carries 290,000 or so distinct CDR3 sequences, roughly 21% recorded once. The sample comes from a study of T-cell memory formation after mild COVID-19. The germline V and J ends were trimmed by 7 bases and 6 bases, with 15 bases remaining between them. This CDR3 is built from 13 residues. Germline loops: CDR1 SEHNR, CDR2 FQNEAQ (reference sequence). This chain connects TRBV7-9 to TRBJ1-2; D possibly corresponds to TRBD1 (6 bases). The specimen sequenced was PBMCs or a T cell subset sorted from them (not recorded which). This TCR was recovered from a man between 18 and 35 years old who had mild COVID-19 (a few samples of this study predate the infection). Cell type and time point are not known. The CDR3 DNA follows: TGTGCCAGCACCAGGCAGACAGGCGATGGCTACACCTTC. Protein product: CASTRQTGDGYTF.